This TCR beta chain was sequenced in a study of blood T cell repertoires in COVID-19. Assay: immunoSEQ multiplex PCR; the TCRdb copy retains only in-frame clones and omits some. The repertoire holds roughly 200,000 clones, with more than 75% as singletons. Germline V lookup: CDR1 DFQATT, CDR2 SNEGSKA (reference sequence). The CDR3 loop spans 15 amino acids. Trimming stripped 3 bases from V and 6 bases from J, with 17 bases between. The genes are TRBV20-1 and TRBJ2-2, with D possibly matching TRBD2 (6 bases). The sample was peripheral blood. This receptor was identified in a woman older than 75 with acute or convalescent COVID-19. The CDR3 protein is CSASSHRGSAGELFF. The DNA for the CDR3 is TGCAGTGCTAGTTCCCATCGGGGGTCCGCCGGGGAGCTGTTTTTT.